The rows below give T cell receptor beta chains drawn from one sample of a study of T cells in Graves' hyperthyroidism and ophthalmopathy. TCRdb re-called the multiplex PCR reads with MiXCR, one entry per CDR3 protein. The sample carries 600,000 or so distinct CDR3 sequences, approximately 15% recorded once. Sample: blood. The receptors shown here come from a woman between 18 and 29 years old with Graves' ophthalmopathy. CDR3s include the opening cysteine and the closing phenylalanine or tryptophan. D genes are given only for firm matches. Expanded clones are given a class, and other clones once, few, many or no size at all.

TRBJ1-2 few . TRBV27 TGTGCCAGCAGGGGCCTAGGGGTCGGCTACACCTTC CASRGLGVGYTF
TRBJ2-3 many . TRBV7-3 TGTGCCAGCAGCTTAGTCGCCAGTAGCACAGATACGCAGTATTTT CASSLVASSTDTQYF
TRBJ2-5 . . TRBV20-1 TGCAGTGCTAGAGATGAGGAAGGGACCCAGTACTTC CSARDEEGTQYF
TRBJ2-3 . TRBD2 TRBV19 TGTGCCAGTAGTACAACTAGCGGGAGGACAGATACGCAGTATTTT CASSTTSGRTDTQYF
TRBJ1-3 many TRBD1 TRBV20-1 TGCAGTGCTCTCGGGACAGGGGGCTCTGGAAACACCATATATTTT CSALGTGGSGNTIYF
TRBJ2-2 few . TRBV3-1 TGTGCCAGCAGCCTGTATAGCGGAATCCCGAACACCGGGGAGCTGTTTTTT CASSLYSGIPNTGELFF
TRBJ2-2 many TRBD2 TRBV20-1 TGCAGTGCTAGACCTAGCGGGATAGGAAACACCGGGGAGCTGTTTTTT CSARPSGIGNTGELFF
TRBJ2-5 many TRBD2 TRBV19 TGTGCCAGTAGTCCTGCGGGGGGAGAGACCCAGTACTTC CASSPAGGETQYF
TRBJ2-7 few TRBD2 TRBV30 TGTGCCTGGAGTACAAACCTAGCGGGCTTCTACGAGCAGTACTTC CAWSTNLAGFYEQYF
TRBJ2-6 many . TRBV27 TGTGCCAGCAGGAAAAGTCTATCCTCTGGGGCCAACGTCCTGACTTTC CASRKSLSSGANVLTF
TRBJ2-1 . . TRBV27 TGTGCCAGCAGTTTATCGCCTGTCGGATCCAGTGAGCAGTTCTTC CASSLSPVGSSEQFF
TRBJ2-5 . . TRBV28 TGTGCCAGCTCACCACTCAGACCGGGCCTCCAAGAGACCCAGTACTTC CASSPLRPGLQETQYF
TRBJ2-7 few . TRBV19 TGTGCCAGTAGTATAAGGCCCAGCCTACTCTCCTACGAGCAGTACTTC CASSIRPSLLSYEQYF
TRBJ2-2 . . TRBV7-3 TGTGCCAGCAGCTTAGGTGGGGCGGACGGGGAGCTGTTTTTT CASSLGGADGELFF
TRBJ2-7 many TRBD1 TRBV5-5 TGTGCCAGCAGCCGGGGGACAGGGGGCTTTTCCTACGAGCAGTACTTC CASSRGTGGFSYEQYF
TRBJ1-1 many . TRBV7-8 TGTGCCAGCACCTTATTCCAGACGAACACTGAAGCTTTCTTT CASTLFQTNTEAFF
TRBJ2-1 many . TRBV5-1 TGTGCCAGCAGTTTGAGGGGAAACAATGAGCAGTTCTTC CASSLRGNNEQFF
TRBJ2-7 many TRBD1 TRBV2 TGTGCCAGCAGTGATCGGGACAGGCCTTACGAGCAGTACTTC CASSDRDRPYEQYF
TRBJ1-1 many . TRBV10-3 TGTGCCATCAGATCAATAGGCGGGGGGGGTGAAGCTTTCTTT CAIRSIGGGGEAFF
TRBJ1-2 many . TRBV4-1 TGCGCCAGCAGCCAAGAATATCGCCTGAACTATGGCTACACCTTC CASSQEYRLNYGYTF
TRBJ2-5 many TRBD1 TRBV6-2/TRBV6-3 TGTGCCAGCAGACGAACCTTGACAGGGTGGGAGACCCAGTACTTC CASRRTLTGWETQYF
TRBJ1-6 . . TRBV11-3 TGTGCCAGCAGCTTATTGGGACCGCCTGGGAATTCACCCCTCCACTTT CASSLLGPPGNSPLHF
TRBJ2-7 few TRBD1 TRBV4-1 TGCGCCAGCAGCCCAGTGGCTCAGGGGGCGTCCGAGCAGTACTTC CASSPVAQGASEQYF
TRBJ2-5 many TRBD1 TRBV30 TGTGCCTGGAACCGGGCGGGACAGGGAAAGACCCAGTACTTC CAWNRAGQGKTQYF
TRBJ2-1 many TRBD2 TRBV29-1 TGCAGCGTTGGGGGGGGGAACCGGAATGAGCAGTTCTTC CSVGGGNRNEQFF
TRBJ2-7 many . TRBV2 TGTGCCAGCAGTGGGCTTCCGGCGGGCAACGAGCAGTACTTC CASSGLPAGNEQYF
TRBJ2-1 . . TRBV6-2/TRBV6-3 TGTGCCAGCACCCATCCGGGGGGCGGGAGTAGGAATGAGCAGTTCTTC CASTHPGGGSRNEQFF
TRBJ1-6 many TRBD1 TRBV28 TGTGCCAGCAGTTTATGGGGACAGGGCAATAATTCACCCCTCCACTTT CASSLWGQGNNSPLHF
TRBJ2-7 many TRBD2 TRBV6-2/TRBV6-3 TGTGCCAGCAGTATAGCGGGAGGGCCAGGCGACGAGCAGTACTTC CASSIAGGPGDEQYF
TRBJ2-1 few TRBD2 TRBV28 TGTGCCAGCAGTCCCATAACTAGCGGCGTCTACAATGAGCAGTTCTTC CASSPITSGVYNEQFF
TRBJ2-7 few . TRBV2 TGTGTCAGCAGTGAAGTGGGGGCAGCGGGTTTCTACGAGCAGTACTTC CVSSEVGAAGFYEQYF
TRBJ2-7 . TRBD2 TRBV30 TGTGCCGGGAAGACTAGCGGGGGTTACTACGAGCAGTACTTC CAGKTSGGYYEQYF
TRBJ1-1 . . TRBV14 TGTGTCAGCAGCCAAGCCCGTAGTGGAAGGGGTGAAGCTTTCTTT CVSSQARSGRGEAFF
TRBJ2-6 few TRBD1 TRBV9 TGTGCCAGCAGTGAGGGACAGGGAGCCGGGGCCAACGTCCTGACTTTC CASSEGQGAGANVLTF
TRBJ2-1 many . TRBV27 TGTGCCAGCAGTTTATCGAATCTGGACCAACTGGGCGATGGCAACAATGAGCAGTTCTTC CASSLSNLDQLGDGNNEQFF
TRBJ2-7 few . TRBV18 TGTGCCAGCTCACCCCCGACAGTACTCGAGCAGTACTTC CASSPPTVLEQYF
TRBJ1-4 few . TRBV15 TGTGCCACCAGCAGAGGACTGGGGGGGGGTGAAAAACTGTTTTTT CATSRGLGGGEKLFF
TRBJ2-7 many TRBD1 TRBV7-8 TGTGCCAGCAGCCCTGGGACAGGTTCATCCTACGAGCAGTACTTC CASSPGTGSSYEQYF
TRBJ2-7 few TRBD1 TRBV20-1 TGCAGTGCTAGAGATCAGGGGGCGACCTTCGAGCAGTACTTC CSARDQGATFEQYF
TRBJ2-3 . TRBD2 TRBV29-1 TGCAGCGTTGAAGATGCGGGAGGGCGTATAGATACGCAGTATTTT CSVEDAGGRIDTQYF
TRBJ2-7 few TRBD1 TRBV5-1 TGCGCCAGCAGCTTGAGGGGACAGGGGGCGCCCGAGCAGTACTTC CASSLRGQGAPEQYF
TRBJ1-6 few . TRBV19 TGTGCCAGTAGCCACCAACAGGGTACCTATTCACCCCTCCACTTT CASSHQQGTYSPLHF
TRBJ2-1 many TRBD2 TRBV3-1 TGTGCCAGCAGCAGGCGGGAGGACCACTACAATGAGCAGTTCTTC CASSRREDHYNEQFF
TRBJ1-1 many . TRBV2 TGTGCCAGCACCCCGAGGGGGGGGAACACTGAAGCTTTCTTT CASTPRGGNTEAFF
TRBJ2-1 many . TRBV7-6 TGTGCCAGCAGCTTAGCGACAGGACCCCTATACAATGAGCAGTTCTTC CASSLATGPLYNEQFF
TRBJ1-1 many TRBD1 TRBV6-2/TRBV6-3 TGTGCCAGCAGATGGGGACAGCAGAACACTGAAGCTTTCTTT CASRWGQQNTEAFF
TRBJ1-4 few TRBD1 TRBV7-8 TGTGCCAGCAGCTTAGCATGGGACAGGGGGGATGAAAAACTGTTTTTT CASSLAWDRGDEKLFF
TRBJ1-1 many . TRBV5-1 TGCGCCAGCAGCTTCGTGGGGGCTCGGACCCACACTGAAGCTTTCTTT CASSFVGARTHTEAFF
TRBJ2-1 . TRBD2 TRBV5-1 TGCGCCAGCAGCTTAAGGTTACTAGCGGGAAATGAGCAGTTCTTC CASSLRLLAGNEQFF
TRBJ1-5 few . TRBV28 TGTGCCAGCCAATCAGGACCGCGATTAGGGCCCCAGCATTTT CASQSGPRLGPQHF
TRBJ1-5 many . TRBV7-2 TGTGCCAGCAGCCTACAACAGGGAACTCAGCCCCAGCATTTT CASSLQQGTQPQHF
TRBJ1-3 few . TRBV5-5 TGTGCCAGCAGCTTAGTAGGGCAGGGAGTATCCGGAAACACCATATATTTT CASSLVGQGVSGNTIYF
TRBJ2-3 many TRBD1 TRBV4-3 TGCGCCAGCAGCCTCGGGACAGGGAGGAGCACAGATACGCAGTATTTT CASSLGTGRSTDTQYF
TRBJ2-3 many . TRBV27 TGTGCCAGCGGCTGGAGCGATACGCAGTATTTT CASGWSDTQYF
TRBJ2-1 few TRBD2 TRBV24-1 TGTGCCACCAGTGATTTCCGGACTAGCGGGAGGAATGAGCAGTTCTTC CATSDFRTSGRNEQFF
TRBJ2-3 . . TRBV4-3 TGCGCCAGCAGCCAACTAGGACTGGACCTCACAGATACGCAGTATTTT CASSQLGLDLTDTQYF
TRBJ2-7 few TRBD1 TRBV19 TGTGCCAGTAGTATGGACAGGAGCTACGAGCAGTACTTC CASSMDRSYEQYF
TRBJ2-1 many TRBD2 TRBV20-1 TGCAGTGCTAACGGACTAGCGGCCAATGAGCAGTTCTTC CSANGLAANEQFF
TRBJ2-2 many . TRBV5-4 TGTGCCAGCAGCTTGGGTTCCCGTAACACCGGGGAGCTGTTTTTT CASSLGSRNTGELFF
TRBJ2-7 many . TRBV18 TGTGCCAGCTCACCAGTCGGAGGGAACTCCTACGAGCAGTACTTC CASSPVGGNSYEQYF